Following are 11 T cell receptor beta chains from one sample sequenced in a study of Graves' ophthalmopathy and Graves' hyperthyroidism. The authors amplified TCR beta CDR3 regions, and they did so from RNA transcripts for repertoire sequencing. In the first round, RT-PCR was carried out with HTBI primers, and a multiplex PCR formed the second round. One entry per CDR3 protein, called by TCRdb with MiXCR from the multiplex PCR reads. The table records nearly 400,000 distinct CDR3 sequences, roughly 18% of them present only once. Input material: peripheral blood. The receptors originated from a woman aged 18-29 years with Graves' ophthalmopathy.

Many counts were recorded for this clonotype. V and J are TRBV6-1 and TRBJ2-7, with 13 bases aligning to TRBD2. There are 15 residues in the CDR3. Trimming removed 7 bases from V and 0 bases from J; junction bases left unmatched: 3. Per the germline V gene, CDR1 is MNHNS and CDR2 is SASEGT. The CDR3 loop reads CASTGTSGTSYEQYF. The CDR3 DNA reads TGTGCCAGCACCGGGACTAGCGGGACCTCCTACGAGCAGTACTTC.

Ten or more counts support this clonotype. The missing conserved phenylalanine or tryptophan at the end of this CDR3 makes a read error likely. The chain has TRBV6-5 and TRBJ1-2; maybe TRBD1 (5 bases). Deletions cut 0 bases from V and 5 bases from J, with 13 bases between. This CDR3 region has 15 residues. The germline gives CDR1 MNHEY, CDR2 SVGAGI. The CDR3 loop is CASSYSEGPKYGYTL. In DNA, the CDR3 is TGTGCCAGCAGTTACTCGGAGGGGCCGAAATATGGCTACACCCTC.

The V gene is TRBV30, the J gene TRBJ2-7; D not certain. This CDR3 has 14 amino acids. From germline, CDR1 is GTSNPN and CDR2 SVGIG (reference sequence). Trimming removed 4 bases from V and 2 bases from J, with 15 bases in between. CDR3 in amino acids: CAWMESGPTYEQYF. The CDR3 DNA reads TGTGCCTGGATGGAATCCGGGCCCACCTACGAGCAGTACTTC.

The chain recombines TRBV28 with TRBJ1-1; 9 nucleotides match TRBD1. The CDR3 is 17 amino acids. The V and J ends lost 6 bases and 4 bases, in that order; junction bases with no gene match: 15. CDR1 is MDHEN, CDR2 SYDVKM, per germline. This chain's CDR3 is CASRRDRGNFFGTEAFF. As DNA, the CDR3 is TGTGCCAGCAGGAGAGACAGGGGGAATTTTTTTGGCACTGAAGCTTTCTTT.

This clonotype was counted at least ten times. The chain uses TRBV19 and TRBJ2-7; D ambiguous. Germline CDR1 LNHDA, CDR2 SQIVND (reference sequence). The V end was cut by 4 bases, the J end by 2 bases, with 9 bases between. CDR3 length equals 13 residues. The CDR3 here is CASSNGRPYEQYF. CDR3 bases: TGTGCCAGTAGTAATGGGCGTCCCTACGAGCAGTACTTC.

CDR3: CASSGLGTNTEAFF. The CDR3 DNA reads as TGTGCCAGCAGTGGACTAGGAACGAACACTGAAGCTTTCTTT. V usage is TRBV2 and J usage is TRBJ1-1; D not certain. The germline CDR1 and CDR2 sequences are SNHLY and FYNNEI. The V and J ends lost 4 bases and 1 base respectively, with 10 bases between them. CDR3 length: 14 amino acids.

The table lists this clonotype with many counts. The V call is TRBV12-3 or TRBV12-4, the J call TRBJ1-3; no clear D gene. The CDR3 runs 13 residues. The V gene lost 6 bases and the J gene lost 0 bases, with 6 bases spanning the gap. This chain's CDR3 is CASSYASGNTIYF. The CDR3 bases are TGTGCCAGCAGCTACGCCTCTGGAAACACCATATATTTT.

This clonotype has ten or more counts. This may come from a read error, since a much larger clone is one base off. CDR3 sequence reads: CASSEFDTEAFF. In nucleotides, the CDR3 is TGTGCCAGCAGTGAATTCGACACTGAAGCTTTCTTT. This chain joins TRBV25-1 and TRBJ1-1; D uncertain. This CDR3 contains 12 residues. Trimming pared 1 base from V and 3 bases from J, leaving 3 bases between. Germline CDR1 and CDR2: MGHDK and SYGVNS.

This clonotype was detected ten times or more. The rearrangement joins TRBV6-1 to TRBJ1-1; 8 bases agree with TRBD1. From germline, CDR1 is MNHNS and CDR2 SASEGT. The CDR3 contains 15 residues. V shed 5 bases and J 4 bases; nucleotides not matched to a gene: 9. The CDR3 DNA reads as TGTGCCAGCAGTCCCGGGACAGGCGGTGTCACTGAAGCTTTCTTT. Its translation is CASSPGTGGVTEAFF.

Ten or more counts support this clonotype. This chain uses TRBV11-3 with TRBJ1-2, with TRBD1 matching over 11 bases. Germline CDR1 and CDR2: SGHNT and YENEEA. The trim removed 2 bases at V and 8 bases at J, leaving 13 bases unmatched. The CDR3 sequence is 17 residues long. Here the CDR3 DNA reads TGTGCCAGCAGCTTAAGGAACCAAGGACAGGGGGCGAGCGGCTACACCTTC. Protein sequence: CASSLRNQGQGASGYTF.

This clonotype has at least ten counts. The chain has TRBV30 and TRBJ1-2; no firm D call. Per germline, CDR1 GTSNPN and CDR2 SVGIG (reference sequence). This CDR3 has 11 residues. Trimming cost V 0 bases and J 8 bases, with 7 bases left between them. Here the CDR3 reads CAWSVLVGYTF. In nucleotides, the CDR3 is TGTGCCTGGAGTGTACTGGTGGGCTACACCTTC. Supplemented by reference TRBV30 and TRBJ1-2, the full variable domain reads SQTIHQWPATLVQPVGSPLSLECTVEGTSNPNLYWYRQAAGRGLQLLFYSVGIGQISSEVPQNLSASRPQDRQFILSSKKLLLSDSGFYLCAWSVLVGYTFGSGTRLTVV.